These T cell receptor beta chains were read from a single sample in a study of blood T cell repertoires in COVID-19. Measured with immunoSEQ multiplex PCR; TCRdb has only the in-frame clones, and not every one. The table has fewer than 350,000 clones, 86% seen once; the top ten hold over 9.5%. The sample taken for sequencing was peripheral blood. The receptors shown here come from a woman in her thirties with COVID-19, enrolled during active disease. Each CDR3 is given with its conserved first and last residue. The order of the fields is clone size, J gene, D gene, V gene, CDR3 DNA, CDR3 protein. The D gene is left open where the match is weak. Not every row has a clone size; where given, it reads once, few, many or a size class.

-	TRBJ1-4	-	TRBV4-1	TGCGCCAGCAGCCAAGATCCGGGGATTCGAGAAAAACTGTTTTTT	CASSQDPGIREKLFF
-	TRBJ1-4	-	TRBV3-1/TRBV3-2	TGTGCCAGCAGCCAAGATCGGGGGAGGGGCCCGGGGGAACTGTTTTTT	CASSQDRGRGPGELFF
-	TRBJ2-2	TRBD1	TRBV6-6	TGTGCCAGCAGCCCCCGGGACAGCGCCGGGGAGCTGTTTTTT	CASSPRDSAGELFF
-	TRBJ1-2	-	TRBV6-1	TGTGCCAGCAGTGAGCCCGACAGGCTGAACTATGGCTACACCTTC	CASSEPDRLNYGYTF
once	TRBJ2-7	TRBD2	TRBV11-3	TGTGCCAGCAGCCACCAGGGACTAGCTGGGGGGGAGCAGTACTTC	CASSHQGLAGGEQYF
-	TRBJ2-7	-	TRBV4-1	TGCGCCAGCAGCCATAAAGGTAATCCCGCTTCGACGGGCGAGCAGTACTTC	CASSHKGNPASTGEQYF
-	TRBJ2-4	-	TRBV5-8	TGTGCCAGCAGCCCCGAGACAGGTTGGTGCGGCGTTTCCAAAAACATTCAGTACTTC	CASSPETGWCGVSKNIQYF
-	TRBJ2-7	TRBD1	TRBV7-2	TGTGCCAGCAGACCCGAGGGGGCCCCTATCTACGAGCAGTACTTC	CASRPEGAPIYEQYF
-	TRBJ1-5	-	TRBV4-2	TGTGCCAGCAGCCAAGGCGGGGGACCCAATCAGCCCCAGCATTTT	CASSQGGGPNQPQHF
-	TRBJ2-7	TRBD2	TRBV14	TGTGCCAGCAGCCTTCGTCTAGCGGGGGGGCCCGAGCAGTACTTC	CASSLRLAGGPEQYF
few	TRBJ2-7	-	TRBV5-1	TGCGCCAGCAGCTACTCCCGGGGGGCCGATTACTACGAGCAGTACTTC	CASSYSRGADYYEQYF
-	TRBJ1-2	-	TRBV2	TGTGCCAGCAGTGAGTGGGGGGGAGACTATGGCTACACCTTC	CASSEWGGDYGYTF
-	TRBJ2-3	TRBD2	TRBV6-5	TGTGCCAGCAGCTACTCGGGGGGACCCACAGATACGCAGTATTTT	CASSYSGGPTDTQYF
-	TRBJ2-5	TRBD1	TRBV5-4	TGTGCCAGCAGCTCAAAGGGACAGGGGGCGGGGGAGACCCAGTACTTC	CASSSKGQGAGETQYF
-	TRBJ2-6	TRBD1	TRBV2	TGTGCCAGCAGGAGGGATGGGACAGGGCACACTGGGGCCAACGTCCTGACTTTC	CASRRDGTGHTGANVLTF
-	TRBJ1-2	-	TRBV7-9	TGTGCCAGCAGCTTAAACGGGCAGGGGTATGGCTACACCTTC	CASSLNGQGYGYTF
-	TRBJ2-7	-	TRBV7-9	TGTGCCAGCAGCCTCAGGGGAAGGTACGAGCAGTACTTC	CASSLRGRYEQYF
-	TRBJ2-7	-	TRBV7-9	TGTGCCAGCAGCTTAGAGACTACAGATCCCTACGAGCAGTACTTC	CASSLETTDPYEQYF
few	TRBJ1-4	-	TRBV24-1	TGTGCCACCAGTGGGGGGGGTGACTCAACTAATGAAAAACTGTTTTTT	CATSGGGDSTNEKLFF
-	TRBJ2-1	TRBD2	TRBV27	TGTGCCAGCAGCCCGGGACTATCTGAGCAGTTCTTC	CASSPGLSEQFF
-	TRBJ2-3	TRBD2	TRBV13	TGTGCCAGCAGCCCTAGGACTAGCGGGGATACGCAGTATTTT	CASSPRTSGDTQYF
-	TRBJ2-3	TRBD1	TRBV12-3/TRBV12-4	TGTGCCAGCAGTTTAGACAGGGGCACGACGCAGTATTTT	CASSLDRGTTQYF
few	TRBJ2-1	-	TRBV5-1	TGCGCCAGCTCGTGGGAGGCCGGGGAGCAGTTCTTC	CASSWEAGEQFF
many	TRBJ2-1	TRBD1	TRBV27	TGTGCCAGCAGTTTGGGGACAGTTAATGAGCAGTTCTTC	CASSLGTVNEQFF
-	TRBJ1-1	-	TRBV2	TGTGCCAGCGCCTCAAGCATGAACACTGAAGCTTTCTTT	CASASSMNTEAFF
-	TRBJ2-6	TRBD1	TRBV30	TGTGCCTGGAGTTCCGGGGGGACAGGGCAGCCTGGGGCCAACGTCCTGACTTTC	CAWSSGGTGQPGANVLTF
-	TRBJ2-7	-	TRBV5-1	TGCGCCAGCAGCTTGGGACTAGGGTCCGACGAGCAGTACTTC	CASSLGLGSDEQYF
-	TRBJ2-1	-	TRBV15	TGTGCCACCAGCGCCGGGACTCTCTACAATGAGCAGTTCTTC	CATSAGTLYNEQFF
-	TRBJ1-5	-	TRBV12-3/TRBV12-4	TGTGCCAGCAGTACAGGGAGCAATCAGCCCCAGCATTTT	CASSTGSNQPQHF
-	TRBJ1-2	-	TRBV5-1	TGCGCCAGCAGCTTCGATACAGGCGAAAGTCCCTATGGCTACACCTTC	CASSFDTGESPYGYTF
few	TRBJ1-2	-	TRBV19	TGTGCCAGTAGTATCGGGATTCACGGAAACTATGGCTACACCTTC	CASSIGIHGNYGYTF
few	TRBJ2-1	-	TRBV4-2	TGTGCCAGCAGCCAATACCAGGCTCATGAGCAGTTCTTC	CASSQYQAHEQFF
-	TRBJ2-7	-	TRBV4-1	TGCGCCAGCAGCCAACGGCGGGCGGACGAGCAGTACTTC	CASSQRRADEQYF
-	TRBJ1-2	TRBD1	TRBV2	TGTGCCAGCAGTCCGGACAGGCCGGGAGGCTACACCTTC	CASSPDRPGGYTF
-	TRBJ2-7	TRBD2	TRBV6-5	TGTGCCACCACCCCCCAAATAGCGGGCTACGAGCAGTACTTC	CATTPQIAGYEQYF